These T cell receptor beta chains were read from a single sample in a study of cytomegalovirus exposure and HLA in healthy donors. Only in-frame clones appear in the TCRdb table, and some are missing; sequencing was by immunoSEQ multiplex PCR. The sample yields around 230,000 clones, 80% to 90% seen once. Sequenced input: PBMCs. The receptors originated from a girl aged 2 to 9 in good health and CMV-seronegative. Both conserved end residues are part of each CDR3.

V gene,J gene,CDR3 protein
TRBV29-1,TRBJ2-7,CSVEVPQGSYEQYF
TRBV18,TRBJ1-2,CASSTTGENYGYTF
TRBV9,TRBJ2-1,CASTRLAGYNEQFF
TRBV7-8,TRBJ1-6,CASSSLPGTGNSPLHF
TRBV19,TRBJ1-5,CASSISQVHSNQPQHF
TRBV5-1,TRBJ2-2,CASSPPSGQGTGELFF
TRBV18,TRBJ2-3,CASSQGADTQYF
TRBV7-6,TRBJ2-3,CASSDFGTSTDTQYF
TRBV11-3,TRBJ2-2,CASSSRSERGTGELFF
TRBV4-1,TRBJ2-7,CASSGGQGNYEQYF
TRBV5-1,TRBJ2-1,CASSRGGLNEQFF
TRBV6-5,TRBJ2-7,CASSYSTGTATREQYF
TRBV7-2,TRBJ2-3,CASSSLRDTQYF
TRBV7-7,TRBJ2-1,CASSLGTTAFGAQFF
TRBV23-1,TRBJ2-7,CASSQCPGQERAPYEQYF
TRBV25-1,TRBJ2-1,CASSPRGLSYNEQFF
TRBV30,TRBJ2-5,CAWSGTTHQETQYF
TRBV30,TRBJ1-1,CAWSATRSMNTEAFF
TRBV15,TRBJ2-5,CATSRQRTGRKETQYF
TRBV5-4,TRBJ2-3,CASSLGRGGGSDTQYF
TRBV27,TRBJ2-7,CASSPRLAYEQYF
TRBV6-1,TRBJ2-7,CASRDRGRLYEQYF
TRBV5-1,TRBJ1-1,CASSLRGHTQAFF
TRBV4-2,TRBJ2-2,CASSQAGGNSDGELFF
TRBV4-2,TRBJ1-1,CASSQGWTGGFFTEAFF
TRBV7-6,TRBJ1-5,CASSLGSRGEDQPQHF
TRBV7-9,TRBJ1-5,CASSLDWGGRGGSNQPQHF
TRBV27,TRBJ2-4,CASRAGREVFELAKNIQYF
TRBV18,TRBJ2-1,CASSPTTRGASDEQFF
TRBV6-5,TRBJ1-5,CASRRTREGNQPQHF
TRBV27,TRBJ2-7,CASRGTGGHEQYF
TRBV7-3,TRBJ1-1,CASSPTGVAEAFF
TRBV7-3,TRBJ2-7,CASSSQERQEQYF
TRBV18,TRBJ1-5,CASSPSGQNQSQHF
TRBV6-6,TRBJ1-2,CASTPLRGGYTF
TRBV7-8,TRBJ2-3,CASSFGTSGAAGTDTQYF
TRBV7-9,TRBJ2-3,CASSSHDRGGTDTQYF
TRBV7-6,TRBJ2-2,CASSLGSSNTGELFF
TRBV20-1,TRBJ1-1,CSARANWAFF
TRBV21-1,TRBJ1-3,CASSTKQPISGNTIYF
TRBV27,TRBJ2-7,CASGQGISSYEQYF
TRBV19,TRBJ2-7,CASSTSGTGYDEQYF
TRBV5-4,TRBJ1-1,CASSGQGVPTEAFF
TRBV10-2,TRBJ2-1,CASSVTSGSIINEQFF
TRBV5-1,TRBJ1-2,CASSLTGYGYTF
TRBV6-1,TRBJ2-1,CASRERGRYNEQFF
TRBV7-9,TRBJ2-6,CASSRQGTVGANVLTF
TRBV2,TRBJ1-5,CASQGGVYSNQPQHF
TRBV7-2,TRBJ2-3,CASSFGGDSGDTQYF
TRBV6-5,TRBJ2-3,CASSLRASGRDTQYF
TRBV20-1,TRBJ2-7,CSGREAEEQYF
TRBV5-6,TRBJ2-7,CASSLAGGFSYEQYF
TRBV29-1,TRBJ2-2,CSGLEPTGELFF
TRBV28,TRBJ2-7,CASRLTGEVSYEQYF
TRBV6-5,TRBJ2-3,CASSYSIGSSTDTQYF